Listed here are 5 T cell receptor beta chains from one sample, sequenced in a study of T cell changes during pregnancy in multiple sclerosis. Sequenced by immunoSEQ multiplex PCR; TCRdb stores in-frame clones only, minus some. The sample records approximately 30,000 clones, 70% to 90% being singletons. This specimen was CD8+ T cells from peripheral blood mononuclear cells, taken in the third trimester of pregnancy. Receptors originate from a female donor with multiple sclerosis, enrolled in a pregnancy study.

The chain recombines TRBV28 with TRBJ2-5; tentative D call: TRBD2 (6 bases). Trimming removed 4 bases from V and 3 bases from J, with 18 bases in between. The CDR3 spans 16 residues. Germline CDR1 is MDHEN and CDR2 is SYDVKM. The CDR3 protein is CASSWRRADPKETQYF. As DNA, the CDR3 is TGTGCCAGCAGTTGGCGGAGGGCCGATCCTAAAGAGACCCAGTACTTC.

The gene calls are TRBV7-6 and TRBJ1-1, with D uncertain. CDR1 SGHVS and CDR2 FNYEAQ come from the germline V gene. The CDR3 has 14 residues. The ends were cut back, 1 base at V and 1 base at J, with 7 bases in the middle. CDR3 region: CASSLDPRNTEAFF. CDR3 DNA sequence: TGTGCCAGCAGCTTAGACCCCAGGAACACTGAAGCTTTCTTT. Complete variable domain (other parts from reference TRBV7-6 and TRBJ1-1): GAGVSQSPRYKVTKRGQDVALRCDPISGHVSLYWYRQALGQGPEFLTYFNYEAQQDKSGLPNDRFSAERPEGSISTLTIQRTEQRDSAMYRCASSLDPRNTEAFFGQGTRLTVV.

The chain joins TRBV7-2 to TRBJ2-3; TRBD2 aligns across 8 bases. The CDR3 contains 15 residues. Germline CDR1 SGHTA, CDR2 FQGNSA. Trimming removed 3 bases from V and 0 bases from J; junction bases left unmatched: 2. The CDR3 DNA is TGTGCCAGCAGCTTTAGCGGGATTAGCACAGATACGCAGTATTTT. It translates to CASSFSGISTDTQYF.

This chain uses TRBV28 with TRBJ1-1, with D perhaps TRBD1 (5 bases). V was trimmed by 5 bases and J by 4 bases, leaving 11 bases between them. Germline V gives CDR1 MDHEN, CDR2 SYDVKM. The CDR3 totals 13 residues. CDR3 amino acids: CASSIEGATEAFF. The CDR3 nucleotides are TGTGCCAGCAGTATAGAAGGGGCCACTGAAGCTTTCTTT.

The CDR3 nucleotides are TGCACCAGCACCCGGCGCGAATCGACTGGCATGAACACTGAAGCTTTCTTT. It specifies CTSTRRESTGMNTEAFF. The chain links TRBV1 to TRBJ1-1. TRBV1 has pseudogene status. CDR3 length: 17 amino acids.